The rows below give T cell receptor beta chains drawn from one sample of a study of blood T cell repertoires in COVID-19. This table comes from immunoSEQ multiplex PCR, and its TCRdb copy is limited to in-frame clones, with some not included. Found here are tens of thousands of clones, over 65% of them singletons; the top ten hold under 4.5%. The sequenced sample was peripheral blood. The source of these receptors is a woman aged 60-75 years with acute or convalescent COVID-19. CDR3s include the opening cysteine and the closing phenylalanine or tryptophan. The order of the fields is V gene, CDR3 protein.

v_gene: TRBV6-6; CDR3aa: CASSPRSSRGAPDLTYGYTF
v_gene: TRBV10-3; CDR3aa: CAIKIGGDRGNTIYF
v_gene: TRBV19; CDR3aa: CASANGVYPFEQYF
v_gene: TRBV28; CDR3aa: CATDGEVRFGYGYTF
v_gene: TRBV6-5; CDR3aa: CASRGDRGSYNEQFF
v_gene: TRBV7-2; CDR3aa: CASRWRGGPDTQYF
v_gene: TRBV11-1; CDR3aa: CASSPRTGANYGYTF
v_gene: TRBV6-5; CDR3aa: CASRRGQDYGYTF
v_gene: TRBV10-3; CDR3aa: CAISEGKTGGSYEQYF
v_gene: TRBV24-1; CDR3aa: CATSDTGTYEQYF
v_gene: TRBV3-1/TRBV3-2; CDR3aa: CASSQAVTGLGYGYTF
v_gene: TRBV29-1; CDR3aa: CSVGQGGNYGYTF
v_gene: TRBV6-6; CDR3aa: CASSIRGNTGELFF
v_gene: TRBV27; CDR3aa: CASSLGLAGTYNEQFF
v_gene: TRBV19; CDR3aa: CASKGRGQGGNEQFF